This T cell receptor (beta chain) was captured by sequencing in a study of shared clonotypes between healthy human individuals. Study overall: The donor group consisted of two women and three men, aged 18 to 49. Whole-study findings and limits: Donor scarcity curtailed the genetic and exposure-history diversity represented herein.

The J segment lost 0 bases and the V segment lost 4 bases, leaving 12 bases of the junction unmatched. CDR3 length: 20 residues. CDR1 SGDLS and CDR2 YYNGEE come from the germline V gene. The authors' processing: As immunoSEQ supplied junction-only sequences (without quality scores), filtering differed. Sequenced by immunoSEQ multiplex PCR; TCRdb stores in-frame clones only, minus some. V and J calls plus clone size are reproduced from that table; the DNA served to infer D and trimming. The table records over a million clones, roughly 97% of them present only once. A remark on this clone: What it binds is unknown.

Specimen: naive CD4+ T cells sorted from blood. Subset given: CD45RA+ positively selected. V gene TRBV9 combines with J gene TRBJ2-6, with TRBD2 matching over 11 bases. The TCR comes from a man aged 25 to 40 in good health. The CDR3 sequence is CASSPTTTSGKGSGANVLTF. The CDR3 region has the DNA TGTGCCAGCAGCCCAACGACGACTAGCGGGAAGGGCTCTGGGGCCAACGTCCTGACTTTC.